The 31 T cell receptor beta chains below all came from one sample that was sequenced in a study of blood T cell repertoires in COVID-19. The table came from immunoSEQ multiplex PCR; TCRdb's copy has only in-frame clones and leaves some out. The sample has 60,000 to 65,000 clones, around 80% seen once; the top ten hold approximately 15%. The source material was peripheral blood. All receptors come from a man in his sixties with COVID-19, enrolled during active disease.

This clone was recorded once. CDR3 bases: TGTGCCAGCAGCCAAGCCCCTACAGGGGTGGGCAGGAAACTGTTTTTT. Encoded protein: CASSQAPTGVGRKLFF. The J gene is TRBJ1-4, the V gene TRBV3-1 (or the pseudogene TRBV3-2), with 7 bases aligning to TRBD1. The junction had 13 bases not matched to a gene; V was cut back by 1 base and J by 11 bases. The CDR3 totals 16 residues. Germline V CDR1 and CDR2: LGHDT, YNNKEL (reference sequence).

The chain employs TRBV19 and TRBJ2-1; D gene ambiguous. There are 13 residues in the CDR3. Germline V gives CDR1 LNHDA, CDR2 SQIVND (reference sequence). The V and J ends lost 3 bases and 10 bases respectively, with 13 bases between them. Here the CDR3 DNA reads TGTGCCAGTAGTATGTCCGCTGACTCAGAGCAGTTCTTC. The encoded protein is CASSMSADSEQFF. Combining the CDR3 with reference TRBV19 and TRBJ2-1 gives the whole variable domain DGGITQSPKYLFRKEGQNVTLSCEQNLNHDAMYWYRQDPGQGLRLIYYSQIVNDFQKGDIAEGYSVSREKKESFPLTVTSAQKNPTAFYLCASSMSADSEQFFGPGTRLTVL.

This chain links TRBV13 with TRBJ2-1, with D possibly TRBD1 on 6 matching bases. This CDR3 region has 12 residues. Trimming stripped 9 bases from V and 6 bases from J, with 12 bases between. Per the germline V gene, CDR1 is PRHDT and CDR2 is FYEKMQ (reference sequence). The CDR3 is CASNRDANEQFF. CDR3 coding DNA: TGTGCCAGTAACAGGGATGCCAATGAGCAGTTCTTC.

This clone was seen a handful of times. The chain uses TRBV7-9 and TRBJ1-2; 7 nucleotides match TRBD1. CDR1 is SEHNR, CDR2 FQNEAQ, per germline (reference sequence). The CDR3 is 18 residues long. V gave up 5 bases and J gave up 4 bases; unmatched junction bases: 19. DNA for the CDR3: TGTGCCAGCAGCCCACCGGGCAGGGGGTTGACTTGGGGCTATGGCTACACCTTC. It yields the protein CASSPPGRGLTWGYGYTF. Full variable domain (outside the CDR3, taken from reference TRBV7-9 and TRBJ1-2): DTGVSQNPRHKITKRGQNVTFRCDPISEHNRLYWYRQTLGQGPEFLTYFQNEAQLEKSRLLSDRFSAERPKGSFSTLEIQRTEQGDSAMYLCASSPPGRGLTWGYGYTFGSGTRLTVV.

This clone has a handful of counts. The chain recombines TRBV5-4 with TRBJ1-1, with D possibly matching TRBD1 (6 bases). This CDR3 is built from 15 residues. Germline V gives CDR1 SGHNT, CDR2 YYREEE (reference sequence). Between the trimmed V and J ends, which lost 4 bases and 2 bases, there was a span of 15 bases. The DNA of the CDR3 is TGTGCCAGCAGCCCAGGGGCAGCGCTAAACACTGAAGCTTTCTTT. This gives the protein CASSPGAALNTEAFF.

This chain joins TRBV10-3 and TRBJ2-1, with D tentatively TRBD2 (6 bases). Germline V gene data show CDR1 as ENHRY and CDR2 as SYGVKD. With 6 bases removed from V and 5 bases from J, the gap between germline ends came to 20 bases. This CDR3 has 16 amino acids. For the CDR3, the DNA is TGTGCCATCAGCCCCGGTCCCAGCGGGCGGGACAATGAGCAGTTCTTC. Translated, it gives CAISPGPSGRDNEQFF.

This chain joins TRBV6-1 and TRBJ1-5, with TRBD1 matching over 8 bases. J lost 1 base, V lost 2 bases, and 7 bases had no gene match. The length of the CDR3 is 17 residues. Germline-derived CDR1 and CDR2 are MNHNS and SASEGT. CDR3 amino acids: CASSETGQVLSNQPQHF. CDR3 coding DNA: TGTGCCAGCAGTGAAACGGGACAGGTATTGAGCAATCAGCCCCAGCATTTT.

This chain uses TRBV5-6 with TRBJ2-2; 8 bases match TRBD2. Germline V gene data show CDR1 as SGHDT and CDR2 as YYEEEE. V shed 2 bases, J shed 9 bases, and the junction held 9 bases outside the gene matches. The CDR3 is made up of 15 amino acids. The CDR3: CASSFSGGRGWELFF. CDR3 nucleotide sequence: TGTGCCAGCAGCTTCTCGGGAGGGCGGGGATGGGAGCTGTTTTTT.

This chain joins TRBV24-1 and TRBJ2-2, with a weak D call TRBD1 (6 bases). There are 13 residues in the CDR3. Germline values: CDR1 KGHDR, CDR2 SFDVKD. V lost 9 bases and J 4 bases, leaving 11 bases between the germline ends. CDR3 coding DNA: TGTGCCACCCATGGGGGCCGCACCGGGGAGCTGTTTTTT. It is translated as CATHGGRTGELFF.

The J gene is TRBJ2-2, the V gene TRBV28; 7 nucleotides line up with TRBD1. The length of the CDR3 is 14 residues. The ends lost 6 bases at V and 3 bases at J; junction bases unmatched: 4. Germline V lookup: CDR1 MDHEN, CDR2 SYDVKM. The CDR3 is CASRGDRYTGELFF. CDR3 nucleotides: TGTGCCAGCAGGGGGGACAGATACACCGGGGAGCTGTTTTTT.

The rearrangement uses TRBV19 and TRBJ2-1; 10 nucleotides line up with TRBD2. The V and J ends lost 2 bases and 5 bases, in that order; junction bases with no gene match: 0. This CDR3 comprises 14 residues. In germline, CDR1 is LNHDA, CDR2 SQIVND (reference sequence). CDR3 sequence reads: CASSILAGDNEQFF. In DNA, the CDR3 is TGTGCCAGTAGTATACTAGCGGGGGACAATGAGCAGTTCTTC. Full variable domain (outside the CDR3, taken from reference TRBV19 and TRBJ2-1): DGGITQSPKYLFRKEGQNVTLSCEQNLNHDAMYWYRQDPGQGLRLIYYSQIVNDFQKGDIAEGYSVSREKKESFPLTVTSAQKNPTAFYLCASSILAGDNEQFFGPGTRLTVL.

The V call is TRBV28, the J call TRBJ1-2, with D perhaps TRBD1 (5 bases). The germline gives CDR1 MDHEN, CDR2 SYDVKM. The CDR3 has 13 amino acids. With 7 bases removed from V and 3 bases from J, the gap between germline ends came to 12 bases. In DNA form, the CDR3 reads TGTGCCAGCAATACCGGGGGGGACTATGGCTACACCTTC. As protein: CASNTGGDYGYTF.

The chain employs TRBV7-7 and TRBJ2-2; 7 nucleotides match TRBD1. Trimming removed 5 bases from V and 7 bases from J; junction bases left unmatched: 10. The CDR3 is 15 amino acids. Germline CDR1 reads SSHAT; CDR2 reads FNYEAQ (reference sequence). This chain's CDR3 is CASSPVPGQSGELFF. In nucleotides, the CDR3 is TGTGCCAGCAGCCCTGTCCCGGGACAGAGCGGGGAGCTGTTTTTT.

The chain couples TRBV28 to TRBJ1-1; 8 bases align to TRBD1. Per the germline V gene, CDR1 is MDHEN and CDR2 is SYDVKM. V shed 3 bases, J shed 5 bases, and the junction held 5 bases outside the gene matches. This CDR3 is built from 14 residues. The CDR3 sequence is CASSLGDRNTEAFF. CDR3 in DNA: TGTGCCAGCAGTTTGGGGGACAGGAATACTGAAGCTTTCTTT. Together with reference TRBV28 and TRBJ1-1, the CDR3 gives the full variable domain: DVKVTQSSRYLVKRTGEKVFLECVQDMDHENMFWYRQDPGLGLRLIYFSYDVKMKEKGDIPEGYSVSREKKERFSLILESASTNQTSMYLCASSLGDRNTEAFFGQGTRLTVV.

Note on this clone: Different DNA sequences within this sample yield the same CDR3. The V and J genes are TRBV2 and TRBJ1-1; D is unresolved. V was clipped by 5 bases and J by 3 bases, with 4 bases between them. Germline CDR1 reads SNHLY; CDR2 reads FYNNEI. CDR3 length equals 11 residues. DNA of the CDR3: TGTGCCAGCAGTCAATACACTGAAGCTTTCTTT. It specifies CASSQYTEAFF.

This chain joins TRBV5-1 and TRBJ1-1; D unclear. The germline gives CDR1 SGHRS, CDR2 YFSETQ. V was trimmed by 1 base and J by 0 bases, leaving 7 bases between them. The CDR3 covers 14 residues. The CDR3 coding sequence is TGCGCCAGCAGCTTGTACAGTCTGAACACTGAAGCTTTCTTT. Protein product: CASSLYSLNTEAFF.

V and J are TRBV19 and TRBJ1-5; the D gene is possibly TRBD1 (5 bases). The germline V and J ends were trimmed by 4 bases and 6 bases, with 19 bases remaining between them. This CDR3 has 16 amino acids. Germline values: CDR1 LNHDA, CDR2 SQIVND (reference sequence). The CDR3 DNA reads as TGTGCCAGTAGTAAAGTCGTGGGGCGCGTGGGTCAGCCCCAGCATTTT. Its protein is CASSKVVGRVGQPQHF.

The rearrangement joins TRBV28 to TRBJ1-2; tentative D call: TRBD1 (6 bases). V lost 5 bases and J lost 3, with 16 bases in between. There are 15 residues in the CDR3. CDR1 and CDR2 (germline): MDHEN, SYDVKM. The CDR3 here is CASSAPFTGHYGYTF. CDR3 bases: TGTGCCAGCAGTGCCCCCTTCACAGGGCACTATGGCTACACCTTC.

This clone was observed once. The same CDR3 also results from other DNA sequences found in this sample. The chain combines TRBV2 with TRBJ2-3; D gene ambiguous. Trimming cost V 4 bases and J 0 bases, with 8 bases left between them. The CDR3 totals 14 residues. Germline V gene sequence: CDR1 SNHLY, CDR2 FYNNEI. The CDR3 protein is CASSGGLSTDTQYF. In DNA form, the CDR3 reads TGTGCCAGCAGTGGAGGTTTAAGCACAGATACGCAGTATTTT. Full variable domain (remainder filled in from reference TRBV2 and TRBJ2-3): EPEVTQTPSHQVTQMGQEVILRCVPISNHLYFYWYRQILGQKVEFLVSFYNNEISEKSEIFDDQFSVERPDGSNFTLKIRSTKLEDSAMYFCASSGGLSTDTQYFGPGTRLTVL.

This clone is a singleton in its sample. V is TRBV4-1 and J is TRBJ2-5, with D perhaps TRBD2 (6 bases). Trimming took off 4 bases at V and 5 bases at J, with 14 bases between the two ends. This CDR3 spans 14 amino acids. Looked up from germline, CDR1 is MGHRA and CDR2 is YSYEKL. CDR3 DNA sequence: TGCGCCAGCAGCCCTAGCGAGGGCCGGGAGACCCAGTACTTC. Amino acid sequence: CASSPSEGRETQYF.

The chain links TRBV11-3 to TRBJ2-3, with a possible D match to TRBD1 (6 bases). Trimming shortened V by 1 base and J by 1 base, and 18 bases separated the two germline ends. Germline V CDR1 and CDR2: SGHNT, YENEEA. The CDR3 is 18 residues long. CDR3 residues: CASSLGLTGELGTDTQYF. The CDR3 DNA sequence: TGTGCCAGCAGCTTAGGTCTGACAGGCGAGCTGGGCACAGATACGCAGTATTTT.

V and J are TRBV24-1 and TRBJ2-3, with D tentatively TRBD2 (5 bases). Germline V gene lookup returns CDR1 KGHDR and CDR2 SFDVKD. The V end was cut by 12 bases, the J end by 4 bases, with 10 bases between. The CDR3 spans 11 residues. CDR3: CASGSPDTQYF. The CDR3 DNA is TGTGCCTCGGGATCCCCAGATACGCAGTATTTT.

The rearrangement links TRBV3-1 (or the pseudogene TRBV3-2) to TRBJ2-7; D remains unclear. V was clipped by 3 bases and J by 9 bases, with 12 bases between them. Germline V gene sequence: CDR1 LGHDT, CDR2 YNNKEL (reference sequence). CDR3 size: 12 residues. Written as DNA, the CDR3 is TGTGCCAGCAGCCATTCCGGTACGTTGCAGTACTTC. The encoded protein is CASSHSGTLQYF.

J is TRBJ2-7 and V is TRBV19, with D perhaps TRBD1 (6 bases). CDR1 is LNHDA, CDR2 SQIVND, per germline (reference sequence). The CDR3 has 14 amino acids. Trimming shortened V by 6 bases and J by 2 bases, and 14 bases separated the two germline ends. DNA for the CDR3: TGTGCCAGTAGCGACAGGTGGGCAACCTACGAGCAGTACTTC. It encodes CASSDRWATYEQYF.

The chain uses TRBV2 and TRBJ2-5, with 11 positions matching TRBD2. The V segment lost 9 bases and the J segment 5 bases; nucleotides outside the gene matches: 5. The CDR3 extends over 13 amino acids. Germline CDR1 reads SNHLY; CDR2 reads FYNNEI. CDR3 residues: CASSTSGTETQYF. CDR3 coding DNA: TGTGCCAGTTCGACTAGCGGGACTGAGACCCAGTACTTC.

CDR3 amino acids: CASRISGNSYNEQFF. The CDR3 nucleotides are TGTGCCAGCAGAATTAGCGGAAACTCCTACAATGAGCAGTTCTTC. The chain is built from TRBV28 and TRBJ2-1, with D maybe TRBD2 (6 bases). There are 15 residues in the CDR3. Trimming cost V 6 bases and J 0 bases, with 12 bases left between them. CDR1 is MDHEN, CDR2 SYDVKM, per germline.

This clone was observed a few times. The chain couples TRBV5-1 to TRBJ2-3, with TRBD1 matching over 10 bases. In germline, CDR1 is SGHRS, CDR2 YFSETQ. This CDR3 has 16 residues. Trimming removed 2 bases from V and 3 bases from J; junction bases left unmatched: 6. For the CDR3, the DNA is TGCGCCAGCAGCTTCCGAGGACAGGGGGGGACAGATACGCAGTATTTT. Amino acid sequence: CASSFRGQGGTDTQYF.

The chain couples TRBV6-5 to TRBJ1-4; 11 positions agree with TRBD1. In germline, CDR1 is MNHEY, CDR2 SVGAGI. V lost 6 bases and J lost 8; bases outside the gene matches: 5. The CDR3 consists of 14 residues. CDR3 amino acids: CASSTRTGGEKLFF. CDR3 sequence (DNA): TGTGCCAGCAGCACTAGGACAGGGGGCGAAAAACTGTTTTTT.

The chain recombines TRBV11-2 with TRBJ2-4; maybe TRBD1 (6 bases). The V gene's germline CDR1 is SGHAT and CDR2 FQNNGV. The CDR3 has 17 residues. Trimming stripped 5 bases from V and 2 bases from J, with 19 bases between. CDR3 loop: CASSRFRGGVSKNIQYF. The CDR3 DNA follows: TGTGCCAGCAGCAGGTTCAGGGGCGGAGTATCCAAAAACATTCAGTACTTC.

CDR3 loop: CASARGGVYEQYF. Here the CDR3 DNA reads TGTGCTAGTGCTAGAGGGGGAGTCTACGAGCAGTACTTC. V and J are TRBV12-5 and TRBJ2-7, with D possibly TRBD1 on 6 matching bases. The CDR3 loop spans 13 amino acids. Germline V gene lookup returns CDR1 LGHNT and CDR2 FRNRAP. V was pared by 7 bases and J by 3 bases, with 13 bases between.

The CDR3 protein is CASSDQGSSYNEQFF. CDR3 DNA: TGCGCCAGCAGCGATCAGGGTAGCTCCTACAATGAGCAGTTCTTC. The chain joins TRBV5-1 to TRBJ2-1; TRBD1 might be the D (5 bases). V lost 4 bases and J lost 0, with 11 bases in between. The length of the CDR3 is 15 residues. Per the germline V gene, CDR1 is SGHRS and CDR2 is YFSETQ.